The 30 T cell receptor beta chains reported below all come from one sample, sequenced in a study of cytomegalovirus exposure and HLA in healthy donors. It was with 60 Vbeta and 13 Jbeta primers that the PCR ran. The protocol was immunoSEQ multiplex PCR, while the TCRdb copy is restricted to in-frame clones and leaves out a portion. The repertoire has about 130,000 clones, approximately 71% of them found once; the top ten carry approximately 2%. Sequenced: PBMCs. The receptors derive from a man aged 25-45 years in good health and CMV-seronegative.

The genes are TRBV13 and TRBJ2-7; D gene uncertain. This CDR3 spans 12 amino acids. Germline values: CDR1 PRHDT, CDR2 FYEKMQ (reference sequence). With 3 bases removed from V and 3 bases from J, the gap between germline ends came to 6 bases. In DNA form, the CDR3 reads TGTGCCAGCAGCTTTAAGAGCTACGAGCAGTACTTC. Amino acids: CASSFKSYEQYF.

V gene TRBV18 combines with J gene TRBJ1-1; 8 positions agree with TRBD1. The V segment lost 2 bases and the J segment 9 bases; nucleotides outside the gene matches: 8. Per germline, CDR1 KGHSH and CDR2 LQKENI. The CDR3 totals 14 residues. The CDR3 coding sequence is TGTGCCAGCTCACCAGGGACAGGTGGGAGTCAAGCTTTCTTT. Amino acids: CASSPGTGGSQAFF.

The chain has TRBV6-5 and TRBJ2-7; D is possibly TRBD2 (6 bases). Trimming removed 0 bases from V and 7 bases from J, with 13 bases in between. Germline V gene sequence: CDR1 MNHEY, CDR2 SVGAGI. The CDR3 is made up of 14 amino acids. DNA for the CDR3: TGTGCCAGCAGTTACTCGCATGGGGGGTATGAGCAGTACTTC. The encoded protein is CASSYSHGGYEQYF.

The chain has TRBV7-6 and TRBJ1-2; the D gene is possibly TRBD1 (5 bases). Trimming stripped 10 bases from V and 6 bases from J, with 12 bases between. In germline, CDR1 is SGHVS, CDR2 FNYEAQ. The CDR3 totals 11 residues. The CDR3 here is CATGGRNGYTF. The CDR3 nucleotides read TGTGCCACCGGGGGGAGGAATGGCTACACCTTC. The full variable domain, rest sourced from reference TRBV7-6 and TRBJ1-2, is GAGVSQSPRYKVTKRGQDVALRCDPISGHVSLYWYRQALGQGPEFLTYFNYEAQQDKSGLPNDRFSAERPEGSISTLTIQRTEQRDSAMYRCATGGRNGYTFGSGTRLTVV.

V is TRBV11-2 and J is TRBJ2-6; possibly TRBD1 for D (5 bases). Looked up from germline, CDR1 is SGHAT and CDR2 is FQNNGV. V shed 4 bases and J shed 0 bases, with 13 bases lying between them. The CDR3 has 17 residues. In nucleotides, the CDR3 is TGTGCCAGCAGCTCAATTAACAGGAACTCTGGGGCCAACGTCCTGACTTTC. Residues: CASSSINRNSGANVLTF.

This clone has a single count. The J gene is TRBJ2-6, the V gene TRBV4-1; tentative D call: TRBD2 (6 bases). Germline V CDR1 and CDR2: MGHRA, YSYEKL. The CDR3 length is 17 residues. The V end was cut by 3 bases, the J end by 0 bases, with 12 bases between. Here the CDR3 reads CASSHGGGSSGANVLTF. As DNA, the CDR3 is TGCGCCAGCAGCCATGGGGGAGGATCCTCTGGGGCCAACGTCCTGACTTTC.

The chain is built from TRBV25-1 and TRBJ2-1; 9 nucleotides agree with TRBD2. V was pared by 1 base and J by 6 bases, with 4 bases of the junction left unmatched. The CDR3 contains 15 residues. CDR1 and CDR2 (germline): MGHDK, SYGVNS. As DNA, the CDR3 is TGTGCCAGCAGTGAATGGGGGACTAGCTCCAATGAGCAGTTCTTC. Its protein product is CASSEWGTSSNEQFF.

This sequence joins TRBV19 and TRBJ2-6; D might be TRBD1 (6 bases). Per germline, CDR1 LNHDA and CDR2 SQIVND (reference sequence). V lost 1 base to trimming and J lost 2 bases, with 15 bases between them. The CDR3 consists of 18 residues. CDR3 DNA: TGTGCCAGTAGTATAGCCTCCAGGGCAGGGGCTGGGGCCAACGTCCTGACTTTC. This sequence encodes CASSIASRAGAGANVLTF.

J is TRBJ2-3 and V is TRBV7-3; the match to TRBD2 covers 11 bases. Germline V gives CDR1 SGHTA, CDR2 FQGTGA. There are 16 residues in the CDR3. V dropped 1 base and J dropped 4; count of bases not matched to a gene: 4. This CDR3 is CASSLNSGLAADTQYF. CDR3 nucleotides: TGTGCCAGCAGCTTAAATTCGGGACTAGCGGCAGATACGCAGTATTTT.

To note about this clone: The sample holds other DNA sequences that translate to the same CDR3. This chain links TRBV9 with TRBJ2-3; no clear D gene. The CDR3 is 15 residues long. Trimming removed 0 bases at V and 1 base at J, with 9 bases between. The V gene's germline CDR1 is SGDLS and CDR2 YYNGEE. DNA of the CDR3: TGTGCCAGCAGCGTAGTATCAGGCGGCACAGATACGCAGTATTTT. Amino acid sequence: CASSVVSGGTDTQYF.

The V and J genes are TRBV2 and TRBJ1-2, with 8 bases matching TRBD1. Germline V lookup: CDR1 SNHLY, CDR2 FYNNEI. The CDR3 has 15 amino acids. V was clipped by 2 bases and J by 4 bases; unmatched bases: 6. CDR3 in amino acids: CASSERDRIFYGYTF. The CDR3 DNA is TGTGCCAGCAGTGAAAGGGACAGGATTTTCTATGGCTACACCTTC.

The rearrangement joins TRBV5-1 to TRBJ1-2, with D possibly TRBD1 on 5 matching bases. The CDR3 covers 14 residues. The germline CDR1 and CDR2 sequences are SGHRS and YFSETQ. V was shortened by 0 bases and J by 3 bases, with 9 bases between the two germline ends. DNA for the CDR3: TGCGCCAGCAGCTTGGGGTTAGGGGACTATGGCTACACCTTC. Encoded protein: CASSLGLGDYGYTF.

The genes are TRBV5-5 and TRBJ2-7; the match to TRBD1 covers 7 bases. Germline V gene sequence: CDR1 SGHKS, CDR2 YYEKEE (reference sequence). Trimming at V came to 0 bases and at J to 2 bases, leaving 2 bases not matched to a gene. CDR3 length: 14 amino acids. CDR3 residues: CASSLGQGPYEQYF. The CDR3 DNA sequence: TGTGCCAGCAGCTTGGGACAGGGACCCTACGAGCAGTACTTC.

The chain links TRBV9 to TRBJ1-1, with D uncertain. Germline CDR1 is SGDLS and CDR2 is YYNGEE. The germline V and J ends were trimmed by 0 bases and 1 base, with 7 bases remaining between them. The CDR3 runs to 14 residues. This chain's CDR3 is CASSVGRGNTEAFF. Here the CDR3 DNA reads TGTGCCAGCAGCGTAGGGAGAGGGAACACTGAAGCTTTCTTT.

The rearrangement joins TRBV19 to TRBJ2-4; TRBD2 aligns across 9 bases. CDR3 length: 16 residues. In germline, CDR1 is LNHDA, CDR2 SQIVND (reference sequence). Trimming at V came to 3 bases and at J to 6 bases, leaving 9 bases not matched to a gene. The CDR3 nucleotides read TGTGCCAGTAGTATGGGTCCGGGACTAGCTTCAAACATTCAGTACTTC. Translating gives CASSMGPGLASNIQYF.

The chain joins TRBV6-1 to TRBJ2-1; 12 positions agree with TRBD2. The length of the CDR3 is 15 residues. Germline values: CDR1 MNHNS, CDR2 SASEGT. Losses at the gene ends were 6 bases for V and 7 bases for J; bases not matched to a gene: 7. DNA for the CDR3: TGTGCCAGCAGGGACCTAGCGGGAGGGGGGAATGAGCAGTTCTTC. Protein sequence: CASRDLAGGGNEQFF.

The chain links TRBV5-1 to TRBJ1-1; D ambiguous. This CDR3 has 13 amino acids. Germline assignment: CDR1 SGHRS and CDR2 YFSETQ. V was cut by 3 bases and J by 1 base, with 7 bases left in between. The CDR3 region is CASSWETNTEAFF. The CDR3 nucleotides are TGCGCCAGCAGCTGGGAGACGAACACTGAAGCTTTCTTT.

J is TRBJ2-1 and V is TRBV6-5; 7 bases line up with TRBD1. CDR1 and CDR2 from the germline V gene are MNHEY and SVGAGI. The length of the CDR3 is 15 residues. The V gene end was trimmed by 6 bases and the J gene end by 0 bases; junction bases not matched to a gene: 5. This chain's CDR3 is CASSLDRNSYNEQFF. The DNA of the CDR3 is TGTGCCAGCAGCCTGGACAGGAACTCCTACAATGAGCAGTTCTTC.

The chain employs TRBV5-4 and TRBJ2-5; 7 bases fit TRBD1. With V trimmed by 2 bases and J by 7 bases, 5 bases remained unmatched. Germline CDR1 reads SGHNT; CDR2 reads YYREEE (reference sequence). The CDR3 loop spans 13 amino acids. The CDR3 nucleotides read TGTGCCAGCAGCTTAGACAGGGTTAGGACCCAGTACTTC. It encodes CASSLDRVRTQYF.

CDR3 sequence reads: CASRRPDRGGEQYF. The CDR3 DNA is TGTGCCAGCAGACGCCCCGACAGGGGAGGTGAGCAGTACTTC. The genes are TRBV6-6 and TRBJ2-7, with 8 bases lining up with TRBD1. Losses at the gene ends were 6 bases for V and 7 bases for J; bases not matched to a gene: 11. Germline loops: CDR1 MNHNY, CDR2 SVGAGI (reference sequence). The CDR3 spans 14 residues.

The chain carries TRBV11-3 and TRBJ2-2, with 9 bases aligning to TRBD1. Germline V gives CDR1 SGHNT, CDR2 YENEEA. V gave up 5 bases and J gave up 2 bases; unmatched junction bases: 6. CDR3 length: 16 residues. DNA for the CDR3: TGTGCCAGCAGCCCTTGGGGACAGGGAAACACCGGGGAGCTGTTTTTT. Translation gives CASSPWGQGNTGELFF.

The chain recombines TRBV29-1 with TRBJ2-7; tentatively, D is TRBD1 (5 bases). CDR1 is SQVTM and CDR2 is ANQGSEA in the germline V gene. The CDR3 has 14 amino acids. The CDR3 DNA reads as TGCAGACGCCATGGAAAGGGGATCTCCTACGAGCAGTACTTC. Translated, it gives CRRHGKGISYEQYF.

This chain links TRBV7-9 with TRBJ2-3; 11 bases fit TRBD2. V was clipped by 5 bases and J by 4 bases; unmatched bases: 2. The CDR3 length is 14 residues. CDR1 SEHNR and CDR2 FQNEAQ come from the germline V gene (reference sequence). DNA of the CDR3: TGTGCCAGCAGCCGACTAGCGGGGTCAGATACGCAGTATTTT. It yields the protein CASSRLAGSDTQYF.

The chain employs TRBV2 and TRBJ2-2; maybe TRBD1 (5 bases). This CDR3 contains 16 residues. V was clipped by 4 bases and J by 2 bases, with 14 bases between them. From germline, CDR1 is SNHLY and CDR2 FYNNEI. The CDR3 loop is CASSVQGSANTGELFF. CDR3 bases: TGTGCCAGCAGTGTGCAGGGTTCGGCAAACACCGGGGAGCTGTTTTTT.

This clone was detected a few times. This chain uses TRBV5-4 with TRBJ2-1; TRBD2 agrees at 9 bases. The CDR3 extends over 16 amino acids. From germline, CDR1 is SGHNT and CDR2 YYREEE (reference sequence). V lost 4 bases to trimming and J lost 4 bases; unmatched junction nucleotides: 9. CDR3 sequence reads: CASSRWLAGDYNEQFF. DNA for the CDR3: TGTGCCAGCAGCCGGTGGTTAGCGGGGGATTACAATGAGCAGTTCTTC.

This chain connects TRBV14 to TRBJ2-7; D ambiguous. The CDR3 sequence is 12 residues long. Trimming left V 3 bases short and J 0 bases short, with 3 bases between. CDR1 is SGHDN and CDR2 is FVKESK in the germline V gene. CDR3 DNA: TGTGCCAGCAGCCAGAGCTCCTACGAGCAGTACTTC. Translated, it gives CASSQSSYEQYF. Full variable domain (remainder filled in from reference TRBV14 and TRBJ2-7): EAGVTQFPSHSVIEKGQTVTLRCDPISGHDNLYWYRRVMGKEIKFLLHFVKESKQDESGMPNNRFLAERTGGTYSTLKVQPAELEDSGVYFCASSQSSYEQYFGPGTRLTVT.

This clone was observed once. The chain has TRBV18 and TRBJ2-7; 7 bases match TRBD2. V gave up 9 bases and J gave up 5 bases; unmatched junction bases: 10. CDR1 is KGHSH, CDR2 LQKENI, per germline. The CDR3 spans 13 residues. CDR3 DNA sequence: TGTGCCAGTTGCGGGAGTGTATTCCACGAGCAGTACTTC. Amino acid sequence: CASCGSVFHEQYF.

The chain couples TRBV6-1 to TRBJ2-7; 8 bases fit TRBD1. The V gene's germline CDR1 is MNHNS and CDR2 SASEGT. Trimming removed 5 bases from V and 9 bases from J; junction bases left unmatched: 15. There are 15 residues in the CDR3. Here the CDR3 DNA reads TGTGCCAGCAGTCCCGGACAGGGCCTAGGGCGTGGGCAGTACTTC. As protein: CASSPGQGLGRGQYF.

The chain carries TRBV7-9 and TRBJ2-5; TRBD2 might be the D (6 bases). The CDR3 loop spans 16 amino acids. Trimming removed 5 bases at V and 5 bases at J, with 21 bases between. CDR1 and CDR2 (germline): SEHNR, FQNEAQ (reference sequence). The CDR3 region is CASSPYPRGGSETQYF. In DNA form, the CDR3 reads TGTGCCAGCAGCCCGTATCCGCGGGGCGGTTCGGAGACCCAGTACTTC.

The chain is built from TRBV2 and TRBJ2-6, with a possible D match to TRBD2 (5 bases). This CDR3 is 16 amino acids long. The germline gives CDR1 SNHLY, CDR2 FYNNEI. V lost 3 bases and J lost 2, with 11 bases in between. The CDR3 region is CASSDEGAPGANVLTF. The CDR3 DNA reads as TGTGCCAGCAGTGATGAGGGTGCTCCTGGGGCCAACGTCCTGACTTTC.